Here is one T cell receptor beta chain with its context. The antigen it binds to is not known. The germline V gene provides CDR1 SQVTM and CDR2 ANQGSEA. Reading from cysteine to phenylalanine, the CDR3 counts 11 amino acids. The DNA sequence is not available. These data are taken from a study of CXCR3-negative and CXCR3-positive naive CD8 T cells (dated by TCRdb to between 2017 and 2020). In the study overall: Around 140 million TRB reads were obtained in total, roughly 1.5 +/- 0.3 million reads per library. The diversity and physicochemical repertoire analyses included about a dozen donors pooled from two independent experiments. The TRBV-TRBJ cluster analysis covered naive subsets from 5 or 6 donors and memory cells from 3 donors. What the research found in general, with its limitations: Repertoire diversity was comparably high in both naive subsets but much lower in memory CD8+ T cells. Naive CXCR3-negative and CXCR3-positive cells from the same donor showed similar TRBV-TRBJ usage, whereas memory cells showed distinct patterns. Because surface CD5, which is linked to self-reactivity in mice, was comparable between the naive subsets, TCR interaction strength was also inferred from the physicochemical properties of TRB CDR3s. CXCR3 expression partially decreased after cryopreservation, so most assays used freshly isolated PBMCs.

For every CD8+ T cell subset, fewer than 350,000 cells were flow-sorted straight into RLT lysis buffer, and each subset was sorted in triplicate. Standard density gradient centrifugation was used to isolate peripheral blood mononuclear cells from buffy coats. Total RNA was extracted from sorted cells with an RNeasy Mini Kit. The run used a NextSeq 550. The Human TCR Profiling Kit (MiLaboratory) was used to prepare UMI-labeled 5' RACE TRB cDNA libraries. The full amount of extracted RNA was used for cDNA synthesis, and the full amount of resulting cDNA was used for PCR amplification. Libraries were prepared in parallel with an identical number of PCR cycles. In the paper's pipeline: About 53,000 +/- 9,400 unique UMI-labeled TRB cDNA molecules per library were extracted with MIGEC and MiXCR, with at least two reads per UMI required. Each library averaged about 37,000 +/- 9,700 functional in-frame TRB CDR3 nucleotide clonotypes without stop codons. After each sample was downsampled to 5000 UMI-labeled TRB molecules, VDJtools was used to calculate diversity metrics such as normalized Shannon-Wiener and Chao1. For the central five CDR3 residues, VDJtools calculated physicochemical properties weighted by clonotype size, namely interaction energy, strength, volume and Kidera factor 4. After TCRdb reprocessed the reads, each CDR3 protein sequence was kept as one row, without DNA. TCRdb's processing, not the study's, gives the V and J calls here. The table kept for this sample lists over 35,000 distinct CDR3 sequences. The ten top clones hold approximately 14% of the sample.

The sequence is built from TRBV29-1 and TRBJ1-2. This TCR was recovered from a human donor in good health. Some clones in this sample may be carry-over from other donors' samples. The sequenced sample was memory CD8+ T cells from blood. What the cell subset or site label conveys for this sample: conventional CD8+ memory T cells (TMEM), sorted as controls. The CDR3 reads as follows: CSVVRTDGYTF.